This T cell receptor (beta chain) was sequenced for a study of blood T cell repertoires in COVID-19. About the research overall: The United States, Italy and Spain provided the acute and convalescent COVID-19 samples. T cells, B-cell-depleted T cells, or PBMCs supplied cDNA or gDNA.

For this clone: Within the sample, other DNA sequences also encode this same CDR3.

Original analysis: Using reference gene primer amplification, nucleated cell counts were estimated. Sequencing used immunoSEQ multiplex PCR; TCRdb keeps in-frame clones, though not all of them. The V and J calls and clone size are taken from that table; D and trimming were inferred from the DNA. The data hold 97,000 or so clones, with approximately 82% observed a single time. The source is a man in his 60s with acute or convalescent COVID-19. Material for sequencing was peripheral blood.

The CDR3 coding sequence is TGCGCCAGCAGCCACGGCCCGGGGGGGGCCTCTGAGCAGTACGTC. Residues: CASSHGPGGASEQYV. The rearrangement joins TRBV5-1 to TRBJ2-7, with 8 positions matching TRBD2. V was clipped by 4 bases and J by 7 bases; unmatched bases: 13. The CDR3 runs 15 residues. Germline V lookup: CDR1 SGHRS, CDR2 YFSETQ.